This T cell receptor beta chain was sequenced for a study of blood T cell repertoires in COVID-19. TCRdb's table, derived via immunoSEQ multiplex PCR, lists solely in-frame clones and lacks some. Here the sample spans about 140,000 clones, about 86% being singletons. The CDR3 length is 15 residues. CDR1 is SGHTA and CDR2 is FQGNSA in the germline V gene. The trim removed 3 bases at V and 7 bases at J, leaving 6 bases unmatched. This sequence was found in a human donor in a cohort sampled during active COVID-19. Sequencing was done on a sample of peripheral blood. The chain joins TRBV7-2 to TRBJ1-2, with 12 positions matching TRBD1. CDR3 in DNA: TGTGCCAGCAGCTTCTCGGGACAGGGGGCGTCTGGCTACACCTTC. This codes for CASSFSGQGASGYTF. The full variable domain, completed using reference TRBV7-2 and TRBJ1-2, is GAGVSQSPSNKVTEKGKDVELRCDPISGHTALYWYRQSLGQGLEFLIYFQGNSAPDKSGLPSDRFSAERTGGSVSTLTIQRTQQEDSAVYLCASSFSGQGASGYTFGSGTRLTVV.